What follows are 14 T cell receptor beta chains derived from one specimen sequenced in a study of CDR3 diversity in severe acne. In TCRdb, the PCR reads were re-called with MiXCR into one record per CDR3 protein. Of some 84,000 distinct CDR3 sequences in the sample, 51% were seen once. Source material: blood. These receptor sequences come from a male donor in good health, without acne.

This clonotype is a singleton in its sample. This chain links TRBV9 with TRBJ1-3; 7 bases are a match to TRBD1. V was pared by 3 bases and J by 14 bases, with 17 bases of the junction left unmatched. This CDR3 is built from 15 residues. Germline CDR1 is SGDLS and CDR2 is YYNGEE. The CDR3 sequence is CASSGIRGVFFAVYF. CDR3 nucleotide sequence: TGTGCCAGCAGCGGTATCAGGGGGGTGTTTTTCGCAGTATATTTT.

This clonotype has more than one count but fewer than ten. The J gene is TRBJ2-5, the V gene TRBV9; tentatively, D is TRBD1 (6 bases). This CDR3 spans 15 amino acids. CDR1 is SGDLS and CDR2 is YYNGEE in the germline V gene. Trimming left V 0 bases short and J 7 bases short, with 16 bases between. Here the CDR3 reads CASSVATGTVGTQYF. CDR3 in DNA: TGTGCCAGCAGCGTAGCTACAGGGACCGTGGGGACCCAGTACTTC. Together with reference TRBV9 and TRBJ2-5, the CDR3 gives the full variable domain: DSGVTQTPKHLITATGQRVTLRCSPRSGDLSVYWYQQSLDQGLQFLIQYYNGEERAKGNILERFSAQQFPDLHSELNLSSLELGDSALYFCASSVATGTVGTQYFGPGTRLLVL.

This chain links TRBV7-2 with TRBJ2-5; D uncertain. Germline CDR1 is SGHTA and CDR2 is FQGNSA. Trimming cost V 0 bases and J 4 bases, with 12 bases left between them. CDR3 size: 15 residues. CDR3 sequence: CASSLALAGLETQYF. CDR3 bases: TGTGCCAGCAGCTTAGCTCTTGCCGGGCTAGAGACCCAGTACTTC.

The chain links TRBV7-9 to TRBJ2-2, with no clear D. Germline loops: CDR1 SEHNR, CDR2 FQNEAQ (reference sequence). V was shortened by 2 bases and J by 6 bases, with 4 bases between the two germline ends. The CDR3 spans 12 residues. CDR3 residues: CASSLTPGELFF. The CDR3 nucleotides read TGTGCCAGCAGCTTAACCCCCGGGGAGCTGTTTTTT.

The genes are TRBV7-2 and TRBJ1-3; D possibly corresponds to TRBD1 (6 bases). V was pared by 5 bases and J by 0 bases, with 11 bases between. Looked up from germline, CDR1 is SGHTA and CDR2 is FQGNSA. CDR3 length: 15 residues. The CDR3 DNA follows: TGTGCCAGCAGCCGCGGGGGCCACTCTGGAAACACCATATATTTT. Its translation: CASSRGGHSGNTIYF. The variable domain in full, completed from reference TRBV7-2 and TRBJ1-3, reads GAGVSQSPSNKVTEKGKDVELRCDPISGHTALYWYRQSLGQGLEFLIYFQGNSAPDKSGLPSDRFSAERTGGSVSTLTIQRTQQEDSAVYLCASSRGGHSGNTIYFGEGSWLTVV.

V usage is TRBV5-1 and J usage is TRBJ1-5; TRBD1 might be the D (5 bases). Trimming shortened V by 5 bases and J by 2 bases, and 11 bases separated the two germline ends. The CDR3 has 14 residues. The germline V gene encodes CDR1 SGHRS and CDR2 YFSETQ. This CDR3 reads CASREGSGNQPQHF. CDR3 DNA sequence: TGCGCCAGCAGAGAGGGGTCCGGCAATCAGCCCCAGCATTTT.

The rearrangement uses TRBV15 and TRBJ2-5; 11 bases match TRBD2. CDR3 length: 22 amino acids. CDR1 and CDR2 from the germline V gene are LNHNV and YYDKDF (reference sequence). J gave up 0 bases and V 0 bases, and 18 bases lay outside the gene matches. As DNA, the CDR3 is TGTGCCACCAGCAGAGATAGGCCTGATAGAGGGGGTAGCGGGGGGGACCAAGAGACCCAGTACTTC. This translates into CATSRDRPDRGGSGGDQETQYF. The full variable domain, with the rest looked up from reference TRBV15 and TRBJ2-5, is DAMVIQNPRYQVTQFGKPVTLSCSQTLNHNVMYWYQQKSSQAPKLLFHYYDKDFNNEADTPDNFQSRRPNTSFCFLDIRSPGLGDTAMYLCATSRDRPDRGGSGGDQETQYFGPGTRLLVL.

In its sample, this clonotype was seen many times. This sequence joins TRBV7-9 and TRBJ1-6, with 8 positions matching TRBD1. The ends lost 1 base at V and 6 bases at J; junction bases unmatched: 2. This CDR3 spans 15 amino acids. CDR1 and CDR2 from the germline V gene are SEHNR and FQNEAQ (reference sequence). This CDR3 is CASSLGTGFNSPLHF. In DNA form, the CDR3 reads TGTGCCAGCAGCTTAGGGACAGGGTTTAATTCACCCCTCCACTTT.

Regarding this clonotype: This may come from a read error, since a much larger clone is one base off. The gene calls are TRBV25-1 and TRBJ1-1; D remains ambiguous. The germline V gene encodes CDR1 MGHDK and CDR2 SYGVNS. CDR3 size: 12 residues. CDR3 coding DNA: TGTGCCAGCGGAGTCGGTAGGACTGAAACTTTCTTT. It translates to CASGVGRTETFF.

This clonotype turned up a few times. The genes are TRBV3-1 and TRBJ1-5; D is ambiguous. Trimming cost V 6 bases and J 6 bases, with 15 bases left between them. The CDR3 runs to 14 residues. Germline V CDR1 and CDR2: LGHDT, YNNKEL (reference sequence). CDR3 amino acids: CASSESGIAQPQHF. The CDR3, as DNA: TGTGCCAGCAGTGAATCCGGGATAGCTCAGCCCCAGCATTTT.

This clonotype was seen more than once but under ten times. This chain links TRBV28 with TRBJ1-3; the D is unclear. This CDR3 contains 20 residues. V was trimmed by 2 bases and J by 0 bases, leaving 23 bases between them. The germline V gene encodes CDR1 MDHEN and CDR2 SYDVKM. CDR3 loop: CASSLPPTVRTDYSGNTIYF. The CDR3 bases are TGTGCCAGCAGTTTACCTCCTACGGTCAGGACGGATTACTCTGGAAACACCATATATTTT. The entire variable domain, with the rest obtained from reference TRBV28 and TRBJ1-3, is as follows: DVKVTQSSRYLVKRTGEKVFLECVQDMDHENMFWYRQDPGLGLRLIYFSYDVKMKEKGDIPEGYSVSREKKERFSLILESASTNQTSMYLCASSLPPTVRTDYSGNTIYFGEGSWLTVV.

The chain combines TRBV7-3 with TRBJ2-2; D is undetermined. This CDR3 has 14 residues. CDR1 is SGHTA and CDR2 is FQGTGA in the germline V gene. Trimming removed 0 bases at V and 4 bases at J, with 6 bases between. DNA of the CDR3: TGTGCCAGCAGCTTAACAGCCTCCACCGGGGAGCTGTTTTTT. The encoded protein is CASSLTASTGELFF.

This clonotype was picked up a small number of times. The chain recombines TRBV9 with TRBJ2-5, with D possibly called TRBD1 or TRBD2 (6 bases each). The germline CDR1 and CDR2 sequences are SGDLS and YYNGEE. V was pared by 2 bases and J by 9 bases, with 17 bases between. CDR3 length: 14 residues. CDR3 region: CASSVGGQDQPQYF. As DNA, the CDR3 is TGTGCCAGCAGCGTTGGGGGGCAGGATCAGCCCCAGTACTTC.

The chain couples TRBV2 to TRBJ2-3; D remains ambiguous. Deletions cut 4 bases from V and 1 base from J, with 6 bases between. CDR3 length: 13 residues. Germline V gene sequence: CDR1 SNHLY, CDR2 FYNNEI. CDR3 protein: CASSAECTDTQYF. The CDR3 DNA follows: TGTGCCAGCAGTGCCGAATGCACAGATACGCAGTATTTT.